Only a few counts were recorded for the clone carrying this TCR beta chain. What it recognizes is unknown. All of the isolated RNA was reverse transcribed, so expressed TCRB transcripts were sequenced. Assay: immunoSEQ multiplex PCR; the TCRdb copy retains only in-frame clones and omits some. This sample yields fewer than 400,000 clones, of which approximately 9.7% are seen a single time; around 1% belongs to the top ten. Sorting of CD4+ naive, central memory, regulatory and stem cell-like memory cells was performed via CD45RO/CCR7/CD25/CD127/CD95/CD27. The sample originates from a study of beta chain features in type 1 diabetes. Study overall: There was similarity between patients and healthy donors in age, gender and cell yields.

Findings of the study overall: A moderate, significant TCRB CDR3 shortening appeared in type 1 diabetes across four CD4+ subsets.

The CDR3 length is 11 residues. V dropped 6 bases and J dropped 7 bases, with 11 bases sitting between them. Germline V gene sequence: CDR1 DFQATT, CDR2 SNEGSKA (reference sequence). The chain employs TRBV20-1 and TRBJ2-3, with D uncertain. Sequencing was carried out using central memory CD4+ T cells from blood. The origin of this receptor is a man under 40 with type 1 diabetes. The CDR3 sequence: CSAETRNTQYF. The CDR3 region has the DNA TGCAGTGCGGAGACCCGGAATACGCAGTATTTT.